These 2 T cell receptor beta chains were all obtained from the same sample, sequenced in a study of identical twins. Each CDR3 protein gets one entry after TCRdb re-called the 5' RACE reads with MiXCR. This table holds 150,000 or so distinct CDR3 sequences, around 3.6% found once. Material for sequencing was memory T cells sorted from blood. The receptors here all came from a man between 18 and 29 years old in good health.

V usage is TRBV3-1 and J usage is TRBJ2-3; possible D gene TRBD2, 6 bases. This CDR3 has 11 amino acids. Per germline, CDR1 LGHDT and CDR2 YNNKEL (reference sequence). The ends were cut back, 3 bases at V and 9 bases at J, with 7 bases in the middle. CDR3 sequence: CASSQDYTQYF. The CDR3 region has the DNA TGTGCCAGCAGCCAGGACTACACGCAGTATTTT.

The table lists this clonotype with many counts. V is TRBV29-1 and J is TRBJ2-3; D gene unclear. Trimming removed 6 bases at V and 4 bases at J, with 17 bases between. CDR3 length: 14 amino acids. Germline CDR1 reads SQVTM; CDR2 reads ANQGSEA. CDR3 sequence (DNA): TGCAGCGTCGACGGACGGATGACTTCAGATACGCAGTATTTT. This sequence encodes CSVDGRMTSDTQYF.